This T cell receptor (beta chain) was found in a study of molecular identifiers for immune sequencing clone quantification (dated by TCRdb to between 2018 and 2020). Regarding the study in general: For a replicate experiment, the RNA from either 20,000 or 100,000 naive CD8 T cells was divided into five aliquots, and four of those aliquots went on to sequencing. The study was a methods study using CD8 T cells to benchmark molecular-identifier clustering-based TCR repertoire sequencing (MIDCIRS) and TCR RNA copy counting.

CDR1 and CDR2, looked up from the germline V gene, are SGHVS and FNYEAQ. The CDR3 spans 15 residues, from the cysteine through the phenylalanine. Only the CDR3 part of the read is kept: 45 bases, read in frame from the first base. The study at large found these results: Naive libraries contained spiked-in Jurkat TCR RNA (approximately nine copies' worth), which is not part of the donor repertoire. In CMV-specific effector cells, over 98% of molecules were held by clones above 20 RNA copies, whereas under 1% of molecules were held by such clones in naive cells. Modeling gave about 3.3 recovered TCR RNA copies per cell versus roughly 10 by digital PCR, implying about 30% capture efficiency. A single cell's worth of spiked-in Jurkat TCR RNA was reported detectable even among around 1 million naive CD8 T cells. Highly expanded clone sizes could be underestimated if identical TCR molecules share a barcode. Without barcode sub-clustering, chimeric consensus sequences inflated TCR diversity; chimeras reached as high as 47%.

The protocol used for the library was PCR. The instrument was an Illumina HiSeq 4000. Bulk TCR libraries were generated as previously described, with the TCR primers listed in Table S5 used. Total RNA was purified with the Qiagen AllPrep DNA/RNA kit. Before analysis, reads from multiple sequencing runs of the same library were pooled. Per the source publication's procedure: Reads were retained only if their TCR constant sequence matched exactly, and those retained reads were trimmed to 150 nt and grouped according to their 12-nt molecular barcodes. Reads in each barcode group were sub-clustered using a 15% Levenshtein threshold, and a quality-weighted consensus sequence was built for each RNA molecule. Non-functional sequences were removed, as were lower-count sequences one edit away from another. Based on a fit of two negative binomial distributions, barcode sub-clusters having less than 20% of the maximum read count were discarded. Using fastp trimming at Q25 and MiXCR clonotype assembly, TCRdb reanalyzed the public sequencing data and kept in-frame beta chains. For every CDR3 protein sequence, its rows merge into one entry that carries the most common genes and DNA. The V and J calls shown here were made by TCRdb, not taken from the authors' results. Present in this sample are about 320,000 distinct CDR3 sequences, about a fifth of which were seen just once. Jointly, the top ten make up approximately 0.85% of the sample.

As concerns this clonotype: Its antigen remains undetermined. With a much larger clone just one base away, this may be a read error.

Libraries of naive CD8 T cells were built from around 20,000 to 990,000 sorted cells, with 10%, 30% or 50% of the purified RNA used. Naive CD8 T cells were FACS-sorted as CD8+CD4-CCR7+CD45RA+ on a BD FACSAria II into RLT Plus buffer. Detection sensitivity was tested by spiking Jurkat RNA equal to roughly nine TCR copies' worth into samples containing 20,000-1,000,000 naive CD8 T cells. Enrichment of CD8 T cells was done with RosetteSep CD8+ T Cell Enrichment Cocktail plus Ficoll-Paque, and ACK red cell lysis came afterward. This receptor was taken from a human donor in good health. Some libraries in this study had Jurkat cell RNA spiked in. This chain joins TRBV7-6 to TRBJ2-5, with a tentative D call of TRBD1 or TRBD2, each matching 5 bases. The sequenced material came from naive CD8+ T cells from blood, with Jurkat cell RNA spiked in. The cell subset or site tag for this specimen amounts to: FACS-sorted CD8+CD4-CCR7+CD45RA+ naive T cells. The CDR3 here reads CACSRTQGDGETQYF. The bases are TGTGCCTGCAGCCGTACCCAGGGAGATGGAGAGACCCAGTACTTC.